Presented here are 2 T cell receptor beta chains from one specimen sequenced in a study of OX40 agonist ivuxolimab in advanced cancers. Some clones are missing from TCRdb's copy, which holds only in-frame ones; the method was immunoSEQ multiplex PCR. Found here are about 28,000 clones, roughly 80% of them singletons; the top ten hold over 8.5%. This specimen was CD4+ or CD8+ T cells sorted from blood, taken in a trial of the OX40 agonist ivuxolimab. The receptors come from an adult with an advanced solid tumor such as melanoma, head and neck, liver or kidney cancer.

The V gene is TRBV7-3, the J gene TRBJ2-7, with 8 bases aligning to TRBD1. Germline loops: CDR1 SGHTA, CDR2 FQGTGA. The CDR3 covers 13 residues. The V gene end was trimmed by 3 bases and the J gene end by 7 bases; junction bases not matched to a gene: 5. The DNA for the CDR3 is TGTGCCAGCAGCTTCGGACAGGGCGGGGAGCAGTACTTC. Protein sequence: CASSFGQGGEQYF.

The V call is TRBV29-1, the J call TRBJ2-7; 8 bases map to TRBD1. This CDR3 is built from 13 residues. The V gene's germline CDR1 is SQVTM and CDR2 ANQGSEA. J gave up 3 bases and V 1 base, and 2 bases lay outside the gene matches. CDR3 sequence reads: CSVEGTGLYEQYF. DNA for the CDR3: TGCAGCGTTGAAGGGACAGGGCTCTACGAGCAGTACTTC.